Below, 5 T cell receptor beta chains from the same sample are listed, as sequenced in a study of shared clonotypes between healthy human individuals. Data came from immunoSEQ multiplex PCR; TCRdb stores just in-frame clones and leaves some out. The profile shows around 690,000 clones, roughly 87% of them singletons. Material for sequencing was memory CD8+ T cells from PBMCs. Subset denoted: CD45RO+ cells pooled with CCR7-negative TemRA cells. These receptors were obtained from a man between 18 and 35 years old in good health. Some clones in this sample may be carry-over from other donors' samples.

The V and J genes are TRBV6-4 and TRBJ2-1; no clear D gene. V lost 3 bases, J lost 4 bases, and 7 bases lay in between. This CDR3 region has 13 residues. Germline values: CDR1 MRHNA, CDR2 SNTAGT. CDR3 in amino acids: CASSDNPYNEQFF. CDR3 bases: TGTGCCAGCAGTGATAACCCTTACAATGAGCAGTTCTTC.

This rearrangement joins TRBV4-2 to TRBJ1-2; D unclear. Germline V gene lookup returns CDR1 LGHNA and CDR2 YNFKEQ. CDR3 size: 14 residues. Trimming shortened V by 1 base and J by 4 bases, and 10 bases separated the two germline ends. The CDR3 loop is CASSQVQEGYGYTF. The CDR3 nucleotides read TGTGCCAGCAGCCAAGTCCAGGAGGGCTATGGCTACACCTTC.

The chain is built from TRBV5-1 and TRBJ2-7; 7 nucleotides match TRBD1. The CDR3 length is 13 residues. Germline CDR1 SGHRS, CDR2 YFSETQ. V trimming: 4 bases; J trimming: 3 bases; junction bases outside the gene matches: 4. The CDR3 nucleotides read TGCGCCAGCAGCACACGACAGGGCTACGAGCAGTACTTC. Translation: CASSTRQGYEQYF.

There are a few counts of this clone. This CDR3 is also generated by other DNA sequences in the sample. This chain uses TRBV7-9 with TRBJ2-1, with D uncertain. Trimming left V 1 base short and J 7 bases short, with 2 bases between. The CDR3 extends over 11 amino acids. Germline lookup yields CDR1 SEHNR and CDR2 FQNEAQ (reference sequence). The CDR3 protein is CASSLENEQFF. In DNA form, the CDR3 reads TGTGCCAGCAGCTTAGAGAATGAGCAGTTCTTC.

In regard to this clone: This specimen includes other DNA sequences encoding the same CDR3. This chain uses TRBV7-9 with TRBJ1-4; D may be TRBD1 (5 bases). V was cut by 4 bases and J by 1 base, with 7 bases left in between. There are 14 residues in the CDR3. Per the germline V gene, CDR1 is SEHNR and CDR2 is FQNEAQ (reference sequence). CDR3 loop: CASSSQETNEKLFF. DNA for the CDR3: TGTGCCAGCAGCTCACAGGAAACTAATGAAAAACTGTTTTTT.